This T cell receptor (beta chain) was documented in a study of cytomegalovirus exposure and HLA in healthy donors. Study-level points and caveats: For TCR beta chains, V- and J-gene trimming was later linked to a missense DCLRE1C variant.

The PCR ran on 60 Vbeta and 13 Jbeta primers. TCRdb's copy holds only in-frame clones and misses some; the assay was immunoSEQ multiplex PCR. The data hold about 170,000 clones, with roughly four fifths observed a single time. These donors counted as nominally healthy when sampled, but unrecorded immune exposures were likely. Turning to this clone: Its specificity is unknown.

This CDR3 has 11 amino acids. CDR1 is SGHTA and CDR2 is FQGTGA in the germline V gene. Trimming removed 2 bases at V and 9 bases at J, with 5 bases between. This chain uses TRBV7-3 with TRBJ2-1, with no clear D. Sequencing was done on a sample of PBMCs. The TCR was taken from a female donor in good health and CMV-seronegative. CDR3 amino acids: CASSLGSEQFF. The CDR3 DNA follows: TGTGCCAGCAGCTTAGGTAGTGAGCAGTTCTTC.